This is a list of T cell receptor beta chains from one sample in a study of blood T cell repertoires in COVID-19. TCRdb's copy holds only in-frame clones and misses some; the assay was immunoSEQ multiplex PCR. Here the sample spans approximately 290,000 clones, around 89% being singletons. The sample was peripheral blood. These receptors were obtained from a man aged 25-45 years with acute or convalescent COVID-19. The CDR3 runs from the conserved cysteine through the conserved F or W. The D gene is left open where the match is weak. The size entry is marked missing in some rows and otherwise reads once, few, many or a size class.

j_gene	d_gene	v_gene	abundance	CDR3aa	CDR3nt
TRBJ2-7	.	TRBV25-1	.	CASSERGYEQYF	TGTGCCAGCAGTGAAAGGGGTTACGAGCAGTACTTC
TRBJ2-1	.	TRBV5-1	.	CASSTGQPGPNEQFF	TGCGCCAGCAGTACTGGACAGCCGGGCCCCAATGAGCAGTTCTTC
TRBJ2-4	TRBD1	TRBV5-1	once	CASSPRQGINIQYF	TGCGCCAGCAGTCCTAGACAGGGGATTAACATTCAGTACTTC
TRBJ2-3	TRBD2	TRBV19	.	CASSISMTSGGALDTQYF	TGTGCCAGTAGTATATCAATGACTAGCGGGGGGGCCCTAGATACGCAGTATTTT
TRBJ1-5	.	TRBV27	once	CASSSSLRYSNQPQHF	TGTGCCAGCAGTTCCTCTTTGAGGTATAGCAATCAGCCCCAGCATTTT
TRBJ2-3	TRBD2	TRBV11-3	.	CASSSLAEKTSTDTQYF	TGTGCCAGCAGCTCTCTAGCGGAAAAAACTAGCACAGATACGCAGTATTTT
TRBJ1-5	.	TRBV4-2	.	CASSQVQLNQPQHF	TGTGCCAGCAGCCAAGTTCAGTTGAATCAGCCCCAGCATTTT
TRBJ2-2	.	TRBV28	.	CASLRGNTGELFF	TGTGCCAGCCTTCGGGGGAACACCGGGGAGCTGTTTTTT
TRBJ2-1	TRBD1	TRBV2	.	CAKDRGNYNEQFF	TGTGCCAAGGACAGGGGAAATTACAATGAGCAGTTCTTC
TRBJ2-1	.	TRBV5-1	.	CASSFGLNDEQFF	TGCGCCAGCAGCTTTGGACTGAATGATGAGCAGTTCTTC
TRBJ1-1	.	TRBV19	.	CASAIQGNSEAFF	TGTGCCAGTGCAATTCAGGGGAATAGTGAAGCTTTCTTT
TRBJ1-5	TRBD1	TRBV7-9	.	CASTGQGGSQPQHF	TGTGCCAGCACCGGACAGGGAGGATCTCAGCCCCAGCATTTT
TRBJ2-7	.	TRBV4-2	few	CASSQDLQGEGEQYF	TGTGCCAGCAGCCAAGATCTACAGGGGGAGGGCGAGCAGTACTTC
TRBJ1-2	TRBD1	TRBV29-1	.	CSLGQGATGYTF	TGCAGTCTCGGACAGGGGGCGACCGGCTACACCTTC
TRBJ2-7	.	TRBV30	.	CAWSSETAEQYF	TGTGCCTGGAGTAGTGAGACAGCCGAGCAGTACTTC
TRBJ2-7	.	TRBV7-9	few	CASSPPYSPSYEQYF	TGTGCCAGCAGCCCCCCCTATTCCCCCTCCTACGAGCAGTACTTC
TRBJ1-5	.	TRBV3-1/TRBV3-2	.	CASSQGQTQPQHF	TGTGCCAGCAGCCAAGGACAGACCCAGCCCCAGCATTTT
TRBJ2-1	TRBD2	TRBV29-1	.	CSVDLGLAGNEQFF	TGCAGCGTTGATCTGGGACTAGCCGGGAATGAGCAGTTCTTC
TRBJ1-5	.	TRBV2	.	CASSEAEGYNQPQHF	TGTGCCAGCAGTGAAGCGGAGGGCTACAATCAGCCCCAGCATTTT
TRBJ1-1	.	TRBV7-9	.	CASSVSTVNTEAFF	TGTGCCAGCAGCGTCTCGACAGTGAACACTGAAGCTTTCTTT
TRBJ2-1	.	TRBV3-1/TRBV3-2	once	CASSQESLYNEQFF	TGTGCCAGCAGCCAAGAAAGCTTATACAATGAGCAGTTCTTC
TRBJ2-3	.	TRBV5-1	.	CASSFGGPTDTQYF	TGCGCCAGCAGCTTCGGGGGGCCGACAGATACGCAGTATTTT
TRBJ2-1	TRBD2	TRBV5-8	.	CASSLGSSGRIEQFF	TGTGCCAGCAGCTTGGGGTCTAGCGGGAGGATTGAGCAGTTCTTC
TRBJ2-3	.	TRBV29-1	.	CSVRYGQRGTDTQYF	TGCAGCGTTAGATATGGACAACGAGGCACAGATACGCAGTATTTT
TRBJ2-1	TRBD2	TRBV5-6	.	CASSLGLGDEQFF	TGTGCCAGCAGCTTAGGACTAGGAGATGAGCAGTTCTTC
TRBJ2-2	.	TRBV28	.	CASSPRAGYSGELFF	TGTGCCAGCAGTCCCCGGGCAGGGTACAGCGGGGAGCTGTTTTTT
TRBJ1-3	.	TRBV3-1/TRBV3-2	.	CASSQYGDGGNTIYF	TGTGCCAGCAGCCAATATGGGGACGGAGGGAACACCATATATTTT
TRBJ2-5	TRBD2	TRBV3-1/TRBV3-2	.	CASSQAWGGETQYF	TGTGCCAGCAGCCAAGCGTGGGGGGGAGAGACCCAGTACTTC
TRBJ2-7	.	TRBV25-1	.	CASSDWAPYVSEQYF	TGTGCCAGCAGTGACTGGGCTCCATATGTGAGCGAGCAGTACTTC
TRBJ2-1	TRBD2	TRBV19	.	CASDARAGVHNEQFF	TGTGCCAGTGATGCGCGAGCGGGGGTTCACAATGAGCAGTTCTTC
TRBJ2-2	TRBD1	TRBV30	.	CAWSVGTGSFGELFF	TGTGCCTGGAGTGTAGGGACAGGGTCCTTCGGGGAGCTGTTTTTT
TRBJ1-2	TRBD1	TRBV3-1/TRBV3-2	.	CASSRGQGISNYGYTF	TGTGCCAGCAGCCGCGGACAGGGAATCTCCAACTATGGCTACACCTTC
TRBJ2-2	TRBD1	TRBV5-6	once	CASSGGTGWSGELFF	TGTGCCAGCAGCGGAGGGACAGGTTGGTCCGGGGAGCTGTTTTTT
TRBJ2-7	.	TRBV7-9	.	CASSLSQGYEQYF	TGTGCCAGCAGCCTATCACAGGGCTACGAGCAGTACTTC
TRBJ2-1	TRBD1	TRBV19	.	CASSRDRGPSEQFF	TGTGCCAGTAGTCGCGACAGGGGGCCGAGTGAGCAGTTCTTC
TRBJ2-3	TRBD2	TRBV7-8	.	CASSPRSSGGTTDTQYF	TGTGCCAGCAGCCCGAGGTCTAGCGGGGGGACCACAGATACGCAGTATTTT
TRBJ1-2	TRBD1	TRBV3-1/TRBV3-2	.	CASSLRQGWGYTF	TGTGCCAGCAGCCTTCGACAGGGTTGGGGCTACACCTTC
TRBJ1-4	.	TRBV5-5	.	CASSFINEKLFF	TGTGCCAGCAGCTTCATCAATGAAAAACTGTTTTTT
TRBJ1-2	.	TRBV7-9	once	CASSLASRQAGGYTF	TGTGCCAGCAGCTTAGCGTCCCGACAGGCGGGTGGCTACACCTTC
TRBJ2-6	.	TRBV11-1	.	CASSFLFSGANVLTF	TGTGCCAGCAGCTTTCTGTTCTCTGGGGCCAACGTCCTGACTTTC
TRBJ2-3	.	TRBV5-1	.	CASSLAAMGGSTDTQYF	TGCGCCAGCAGCTTAGCGGCCATGGGAGGAAGCACAGATACGCAGTATTTT
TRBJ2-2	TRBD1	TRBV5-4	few	CASSWETGAAGELFF	TGTGCCAGCAGCTGGGAGACAGGGGCGGCCGGGGAGCTGTTTTTT
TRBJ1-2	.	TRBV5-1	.	CASSSSGGNYGYTF	TGCGCCAGCAGCTCCTCGGGGGGGAACTATGGCTACACCTTC
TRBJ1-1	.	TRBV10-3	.	CATGGESVNTEAFF	TGTGCCACCGGGGGGGAGTCGGTGAACACTGAAGCTTTCTTT
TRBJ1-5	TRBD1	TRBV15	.	CATSRDEGASQPQHF	TGTGCCACCAGCAGGGACGAGGGGGCAAGTCAGCCCCAGCATTTT
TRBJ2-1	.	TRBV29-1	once	CSVGARARYNEQFF	TGCAGCGTTGGGGCCAGGGCGCGGTACAATGAGCAGTTCTTC
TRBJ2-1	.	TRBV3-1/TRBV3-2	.	CASSQGQTYNEQFF	TGTGCCAGCAGCCAAGGACAGACCTACAATGAGCAGTTCTTC
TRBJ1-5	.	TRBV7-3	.	CASSLTLGQPQHF	TGTGCCAGCAGCTTAACTCTGGGCCAGCCCCAGCATTTT
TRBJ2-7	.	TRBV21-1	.	CASSNRGTGDEQYF	TGTGCCAGCAGCAACCGGGGGACAGGGGACGAGCAGTACTTC
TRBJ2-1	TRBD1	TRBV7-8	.	CASSSQDRGLWEQFF	TGTGCCAGCAGCTCCCAAGACAGGGGGTTGTGGGAGCAGTTCTTC
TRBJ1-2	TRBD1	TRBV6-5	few	CASSYWVDRPYTF	TGTGCCAGCAGTTACTGGGTGGACAGGCCCTACACCTTC
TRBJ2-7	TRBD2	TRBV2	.	CASIRRELGSSEQYF	TGTGCCAGCATCAGGCGGGAGCTAGGATCTTCCGAGCAGTACTTC